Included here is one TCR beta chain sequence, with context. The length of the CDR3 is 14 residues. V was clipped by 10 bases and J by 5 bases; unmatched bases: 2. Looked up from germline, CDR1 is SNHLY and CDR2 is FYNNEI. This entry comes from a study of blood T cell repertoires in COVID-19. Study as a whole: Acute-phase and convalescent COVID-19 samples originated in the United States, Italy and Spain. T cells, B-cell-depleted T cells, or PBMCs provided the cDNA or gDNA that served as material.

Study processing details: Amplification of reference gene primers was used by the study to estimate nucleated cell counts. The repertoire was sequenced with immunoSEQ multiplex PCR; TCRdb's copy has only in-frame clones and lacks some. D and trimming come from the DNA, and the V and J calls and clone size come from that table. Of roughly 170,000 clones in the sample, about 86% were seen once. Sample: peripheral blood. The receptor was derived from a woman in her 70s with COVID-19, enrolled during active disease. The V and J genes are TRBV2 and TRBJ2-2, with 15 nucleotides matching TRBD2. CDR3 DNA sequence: TGTGCCACCGGGACTAGCGGGAGGACCGGGGAGCTGTTTTTT. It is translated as CATGTSGRTGELFF.